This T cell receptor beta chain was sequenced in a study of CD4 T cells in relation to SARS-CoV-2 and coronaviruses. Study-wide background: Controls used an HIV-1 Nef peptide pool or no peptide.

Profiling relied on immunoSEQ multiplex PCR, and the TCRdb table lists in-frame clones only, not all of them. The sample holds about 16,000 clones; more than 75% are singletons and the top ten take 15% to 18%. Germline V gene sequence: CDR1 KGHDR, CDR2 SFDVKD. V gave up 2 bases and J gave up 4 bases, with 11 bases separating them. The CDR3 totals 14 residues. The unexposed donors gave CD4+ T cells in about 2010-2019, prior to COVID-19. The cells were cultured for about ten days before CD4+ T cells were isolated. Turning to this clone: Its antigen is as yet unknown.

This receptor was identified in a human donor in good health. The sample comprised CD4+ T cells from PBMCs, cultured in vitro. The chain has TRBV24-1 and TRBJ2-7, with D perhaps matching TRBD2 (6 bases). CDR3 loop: CATSDSGTGYEQYF. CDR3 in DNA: TGTGCCACCAGTGATTCCGGGACTGGGTACGAGCAGTACTTC.